Below are 13 T cell receptor beta chains sequenced from a single sample in a study of blood T cell repertoires in COVID-19. Assay: immunoSEQ multiplex PCR; the TCRdb copy retains only in-frame clones and omits some. Seen here are hundreds of thousands of clones, approximately 89% observed once, and the top ten hold roughly 3.4%. Sequenced sample: peripheral blood. Receptors were obtained from a woman aged 18-29 years who had recovered from COVID-19.

The chain combines TRBV25-1 with TRBJ1-6, with 10 bases fitting TRBD1. The J segment lost 8 bases and the V segment lost 6 bases, leaving 10 bases of the junction unmatched. Per the germline V gene, CDR1 is MGHDK and CDR2 is SYGVNS. The CDR3 covers 16 residues. The DNA of the CDR3 is TGTGCCAGCAGGTACCGGACAGGGGGGACCGATTCACCCCTCCACTTT. Protein product: CASRYRTGGTDSPLHF.

This chain uses TRBV19 with TRBJ1-4, with D maybe TRBD1 (6 bases). The CDR3 totals 16 residues. V was shortened by 6 bases and J by 5 bases, with 19 bases between the two germline ends. CDR1 LNHDA and CDR2 SQIVND come from the germline V gene (reference sequence). CDR3 sequence: CASSAEPDSLNEKLFF. The CDR3 coding sequence is TGTGCCAGTAGCGCTGAGCCGGACAGCCTAAATGAAAAACTGTTTTTT. Combining the CDR3 with reference TRBV19 and TRBJ1-4 gives the whole variable domain DGGITQSPKYLFRKEGQNVTLSCEQNLNHDAMYWYRQDPGQGLRLIYYSQIVNDFQKGDIAEGYSVSREKKESFPLTVTSAQKNPTAFYLCASSAEPDSLNEKLFFGSGTQLSVL.

The chain carries TRBV18 and TRBJ2-7; 7 nucleotides line up with TRBD2. The CDR3 totals 15 residues. Germline trimming cut 4 bases from V and 4 bases from J; bases unmatched to any gene: 10. Germline CDR1 is KGHSH and CDR2 is LQKENI. The CDR3 is CASSQERGRAYEQYV. The CDR3 nucleotides read TGTGCCAGCTCACAAGAGCGGGGCCGCGCTTACGAGCAGTACGTC.

V usage is TRBV30 and J usage is TRBJ1-5, with 7 bases matching TRBD1. Trimming at V came to 0 bases and at J to 2 bases, leaving 10 bases not matched to a gene. Germline CDR1 and CDR2: GTSNPN and SVGIG (reference sequence). The CDR3 is 17 amino acids. Here the CDR3 DNA reads TGTGCCTGGAGTGTACTAAGGGGTACAGGGGGCAATCAGCCCCAGCATTTT. This sequence encodes CAWSVLRGTGGNQPQHF. Full variable domain (missing parts from reference TRBV30 and TRBJ1-5): SQTIHQWPATLVQPVGSPLSLECTVEGTSNPNLYWYRQAAGRGLQLLFYSVGIGQISSEVPQNLSASRPQDRQFILSSKKLLLSDSGFYLCAWSVLRGTGGNQPQHFGDGTRLSIL.

This clone was recorded only once. The CDR3 DNA is TGTGCCACCAGCAGATATTTACAGGGGCCTGGAAACACCATATATTTT. Residues: CATSRYLQGPGNTIYF. The gene calls are TRBV15 and TRBJ1-3; 7 bases match TRBD1. Germline CDR1 LNHNV, CDR2 YYDKDF (reference sequence). V was pared by 2 bases and J by 2 bases, with 6 bases of the junction left unmatched. CDR3 length: 16 residues.

The chain is built from TRBV19 and TRBJ2-5; D is unclear. The V end was cut by 1 base, the J end by 5 bases, with 11 bases between. The CDR3 is 14 residues long. Per the germline V gene, CDR1 is LNHDA and CDR2 is SQIVND (reference sequence). As DNA, the CDR3 is TGTGCCAGTAGTATAGGTCGAGGTTTGGAGACCCAGTACTTC. Protein product: CASSIGRGLETQYF.

The chain combines TRBV5-1 with TRBJ2-1, with TRBD1 matching 7 bases. Germline CDR1 reads SGHRS; CDR2 reads YFSETQ. The CDR3 extends over 17 amino acids. V lost 0 bases, J lost 0 bases, and 6 bases stayed unmatched. The CDR3 region has the DNA TGCGCCAGCAGCTTGGCGCCGACAGGGCTCTCCTACAATGAGCAGTTCTTC. Its protein product is CASSLAPTGLSYNEQFF.

Here the CDR3 DNA reads TGTGCCAGCAGTCGCCGGGGGGGGGAGCTGTTTTTT. This translates into CASSRRGGELFF. The genes are TRBV6-2 or TRBV6-3 and TRBJ2-2; possibly TRBD2 for D (6 bases). The CDR3 is 12 amino acids. V was trimmed by 5 bases and J by 8 bases, leaving 9 bases between them. CDR1 MNHEY and CDR2 SVGEGT come from the germline V gene.

This chain connects TRBV27 to TRBJ1-1; D not resolved. Looked up from germline, CDR1 is MNHEY and CDR2 is SMNVEV (reference sequence). This CDR3 spans 13 amino acids. Trimming took 3 bases from V and 5 from J, leaving 10 bases between them. Here the CDR3 DNA reads TGTGCCAGCAGTTTGGCTGGGCGAACTGAAGCTTTCTTT. Residues: CASSLAGRTEAFF.

The V and J genes are TRBV27 and TRBJ1-2; D gene unclear. This CDR3 is built from 15 residues. Between the trimmed V and J ends, which lost 5 bases and 4 bases, there was a span of 17 bases. Germline CDR1 reads MNHEY; CDR2 reads SMNVEV (reference sequence). This CDR3 reads CASSPQPPGGYGYTF. The CDR3 DNA follows: TGTGCCAGCAGTCCGCAGCCCCCTGGAGGCTATGGCTACACCTTC.

The CDR3 DNA reads as TGTGCCAGCAGCTTGGAACAGGGGGGCACCGGGGAGCTGTTTTTT. Protein sequence: CASSLEQGGTGELFF. The rearrangement links TRBV5-4 to TRBJ2-2; 8 positions agree with TRBD1. V lost 0 bases, J lost 4 bases, and 2 bases stayed unmatched. CDR3 length: 15 residues. From germline, CDR1 is SGHNT and CDR2 YYREEE (reference sequence).

This chain joins TRBV19 and TRBJ1-1; D remains unclear. This CDR3 has 13 amino acids. Trimming left V 6 bases short and J 1 base short, with 9 bases between. Germline CDR1 and CDR2: LNHDA and SQIVND (reference sequence). This CDR3 is CASRGDRNTEAFF. The CDR3 region has the DNA TGTGCCAGTAGGGGAGATAGGAACACTGAAGCTTTCTTT.

The chain links TRBV29-1 to TRBJ1-5; D may be TRBD1 (5 bases). CDR1 and CDR2 from the germline V gene are SQVTM and ANQGSEA. With 3 bases removed from V and 9 bases from J, the gap between germline ends came to 15 bases. This CDR3 is built from 13 residues. CDR3 sequence reads: CSVDQVPGGPQHF. DNA of the CDR3: TGCAGCGTTGATCAGGTCCCCGGGGGGCCCCAGCATTTT.